These 14 T cell receptor beta chains share one sample of origin, sequenced in a study of T cell repertoires in aging, cancer and after chemotherapy. Amplification of TCR beta used genomic DNA extracted from peripheral blood. Rearranged V-D-J TRB sequences were amplified with a mixed TRB-A/B primer pool. TCRdb recomputed calls from the multiplex PCR reads with MiXCR, one row per CDR3 protein. The sample has about 1,400 distinct CDR3 sequences, about three fifths seen once. Sequences were obtained from blood. These receptors originate from a human donor with a blood cancer.

In its sample, this clonotype is hyperexpanded (1% or more). This chain links TRBV6-5 with TRBJ2-3; 8 bases are a match to TRBD2. V lost 10 bases to trimming and J lost 7 bases; unmatched junction nucleotides: 13. From germline, CDR1 is MNHEY and CDR2 SVGAGI. The CDR3 runs to 14 residues. The CDR3: CATGFGGAGYTQYF. CDR3 bases: TGTGCCACCGGTTTCGGGGGGGCTGGATATACGCAGTATTTT.

This clonotype was seen more than once but under ten times. This chain links TRBV6-5 with TRBJ1-1, with D perhaps matching TRBD1 (5 bases). The CDR3 length is 13 residues. Germline V gene sequence: CDR1 MNHEY, CDR2 SVGAGI. With 3 bases removed from V and 2 bases from J, the gap between germline ends came to 7 bases. For the CDR3, the DNA is TGTGCCAGCAGTTATCAGGGCAACACTGAAGCTTTCTTT. This encodes CASSYQGNTEAFF.

Only a few counts were recorded for this clonotype. The chain couples TRBV6-5 to TRBJ2-7; possibly TRBD2 for D (5 bases). Per germline, CDR1 MNHEY and CDR2 SVGAGI. V was pared by 6 bases and J by 6 bases, with 15 bases between. This CDR3 is built from 13 residues. Here the CDR3 DNA reads TGTGCCAGCAGGGATCGGACTCCGGGCGAGCAGTACTTC. Amino acid sequence: CASRDRTPGEQYF.

The chain couples TRBV30 to TRBJ2-1; D unresolved. Trimming cost V 3 bases and J 5 bases, with 8 bases left between them. The CDR3 loop spans 12 amino acids. Germline CDR1 is GTSNPN and CDR2 is SVGIG (reference sequence). The CDR3 bases are TGTGCCTGGAGCCCGGGCCACAATGAGCAGTTCTTC. Translating gives CAWSPGHNEQFF.

The rearrangement links TRBV29-1 to TRBJ1-2, with D perhaps matching TRBD1 (5 bases). The CDR3 totals 14 residues. The germline V gene encodes CDR1 SQVTM and CDR2 ANQGSEA. Between the trimmed V and J ends, which lost 4 bases and 2 bases, there was a span of 14 bases. CDR3 DNA sequence: TGCAGCGTTGGGGCAGGGAGTGGAAACTATGGCTACACCTTC. Translating it yields CSVGAGSGNYGYTF.

This CDR3 reads CATPLRSKETQYF. The CDR3 DNA sequence: TGTGCCACCCCACTCAGGTCGAAAGAGACCCAGTACTTC. The chain recombines TRBV6-5 with TRBJ2-5; D unresolved. Between the trimmed V and J ends, which lost 10 bases and 3 bases, there was a span of 15 bases. This CDR3 spans 13 amino acids. The germline CDR1 and CDR2 sequences are MNHEY and SVGAGI.

The rearrangement uses TRBV5-6 and TRBJ2-1, with D tentatively TRBD1 or TRBD2 (5 bases each). V lost 2 bases and J 0 bases, leaving 12 bases between the germline ends. CDR1 and CDR2 from the germline V gene are SGHDT and YYEEEE. This CDR3 contains 16 residues. The CDR3 sequence: CASSFRDQSSYNEQFF. In DNA form, the CDR3 reads TGTGCCAGCAGCTTCCGGGACCAGAGCTCCTACAATGAGCAGTTCTTC.

This sequence joins TRBV10-3 and TRBJ2-1, with a weak D call TRBD2 (5 bases). The V gene lost 3 bases and the J gene lost 5 bases, with 8 bases spanning the gap. The CDR3 consists of 13 residues. Germline CDR1 ENHRY, CDR2 SYGVKD. The CDR3 here is CAISDQTNNEQFF. In DNA, the CDR3 is TGTGCCATCAGTGATCAGACTAACAATGAGCAGTTCTTC.

This chain links TRBV29-1 with TRBJ2-7; 10 bases line up with TRBD1. This CDR3 comprises 14 residues. Germline V CDR1 and CDR2: SQVTM, ANQGSEA. V shed 0 bases and J 3 bases; nucleotides not matched to a gene: 2. The CDR3 protein is CSVEEGDRGYEQYF. In DNA, the CDR3 is TGCAGCGTTGAAGAGGGGGACAGGGGCTACGAGCAGTACTTC.

The V and J genes are TRBV6-5 and TRBJ2-1; 9 nucleotides line up with TRBD1. Germline V lookup: CDR1 MNHEY, CDR2 SVGAGI. The CDR3 sequence is 14 residues long. The V and J ends lost 4 bases and 6 bases, in that order; junction bases with no gene match: 4. CDR3 sequence reads: CASSWGQGSNEQFF. In nucleotides, the CDR3 is TGTGCCAGCAGTTGGGGACAGGGTTCCAATGAGCAGTTCTTC.

The chain carries TRBV6-5 and TRBJ2-7; 9 bases agree with TRBD1. V dropped 8 bases and J dropped 5; count of bases not matched to a gene: 13. CDR3 length equals 15 residues. In germline, CDR1 is MNHEY, CDR2 SVGAGI. CDR3 protein: CASVSGTGLTHEQYF. The CDR3 DNA reads as TGTGCCAGCGTATCCGGGACAGGGCTGACCCACGAGCAGTACTTC.

The V call is TRBV12-3 or TRBV12-4, the J call TRBJ2-2; 8 nucleotides line up with TRBD2. V lost 8 bases, J lost 7 bases, and 9 bases stayed unmatched. The CDR3 consists of 14 residues. The CDR3 sequence: CASSYGGAFGELFF. The CDR3 DNA reads as TGTGCCAGCTCTTACGGGGGGGCGTTCGGGGAGCTGTTTTTT.

The J gene is TRBJ2-5, the V gene TRBV12-3 or TRBV12-4; a weak D match, TRBD1 (6 bases). Trimming pared 2 bases from V and 7 bases from J, leaving 20 bases between. The CDR3 length is 16 residues. DNA of the CDR3: TGTGCCAGCAGTTTACTGGGCGCAGGGGCGTCAGGGACCCAGTACTTC. Translation gives CASSLLGAGASGTQYF.

Concerning this clonotype: Mismatch with germline at one junction end may stem from a read error. The chain is built from TRBV12-3 or TRBV12-4 and TRBJ2-1; TRBD2 matches 11 bases. The CDR3 has 15 amino acids. The CDR3, as DNA: TGTGCCAGCAGTGCCGGGACTAGCGGCCACAATAAGCAGTTCTTC. Protein: CASSAGTSGHNKQFF.